The entry that follows covers one TCR beta chain sequence. Trimming took 3 bases from V and 7 from J, leaving 13 bases between them. The CDR3 is 14 amino acids. CDR1 KGHSH and CDR2 LQKENI come from the germline V gene. Assay used: immunoSEQ multiplex PCR; TCRdb lists only in-frame clones, some missing. Seen here are approximately 100,000 clones, 84% observed once, and the top ten hold more than 10%. These data originate in a study of blood T cell repertoires in COVID-19. The receptor's source is a human donor in a cohort sampled during active COVID-19. The gene calls are TRBV18 and TRBJ1-5; perhaps TRBD1 as D (6 bases). The sequencing sample was made of peripheral blood. CDR3 bases: TGTGCCAGCTCACCGACAGGTGCCGGCCAGCCCCAGCATTTT. This encodes CASSPTGAGQPQHF.